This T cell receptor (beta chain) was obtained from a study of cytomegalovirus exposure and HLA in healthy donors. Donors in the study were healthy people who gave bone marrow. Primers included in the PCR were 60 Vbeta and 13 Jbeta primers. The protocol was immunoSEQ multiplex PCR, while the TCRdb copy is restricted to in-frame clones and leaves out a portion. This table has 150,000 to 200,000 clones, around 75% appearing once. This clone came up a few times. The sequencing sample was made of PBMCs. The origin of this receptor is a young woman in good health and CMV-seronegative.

DNA of the CDR3: TGTGCCAGTAGTCCCGACAGTGGCTATGGCTACACCTTC. This gives the protein CASSPDSGYGYTF. The V and J genes are TRBV19 and TRBJ1-2; weak D call: TRBD1 (5 bases). Germline V gives CDR1 LNHDA, CDR2 SQIVND (reference sequence). The CDR3 length is 13 residues. Trimming pared 5 bases from V and 4 bases from J, leaving 11 bases between. Full variable domain (rest looked up from reference TRBV19 and TRBJ1-2): DGGITQSPKYLFRKEGQNVTLSCEQNLNHDAMYWYRQDPGQGLRLIYYSQIVNDFQKGDIAEGYSVSREKKESFPLTVTSAQKNPTAFYLCASSPDSGYGYTFGSGTRLTVV.